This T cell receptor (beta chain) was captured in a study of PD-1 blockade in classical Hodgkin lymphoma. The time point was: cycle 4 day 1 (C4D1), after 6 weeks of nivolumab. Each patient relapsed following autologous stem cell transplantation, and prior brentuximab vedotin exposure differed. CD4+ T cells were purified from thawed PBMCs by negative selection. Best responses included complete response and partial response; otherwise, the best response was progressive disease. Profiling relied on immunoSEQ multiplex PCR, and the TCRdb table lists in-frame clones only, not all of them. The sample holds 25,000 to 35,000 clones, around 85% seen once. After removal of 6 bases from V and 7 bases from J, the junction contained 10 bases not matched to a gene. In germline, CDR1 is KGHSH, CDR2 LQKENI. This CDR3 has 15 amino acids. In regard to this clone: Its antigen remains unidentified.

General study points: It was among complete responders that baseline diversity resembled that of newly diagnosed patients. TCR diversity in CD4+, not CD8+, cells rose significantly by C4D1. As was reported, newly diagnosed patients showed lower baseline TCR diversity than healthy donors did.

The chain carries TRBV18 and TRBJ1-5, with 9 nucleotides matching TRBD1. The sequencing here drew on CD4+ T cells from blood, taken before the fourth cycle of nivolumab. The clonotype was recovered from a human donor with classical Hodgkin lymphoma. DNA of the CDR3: TGTGCCAGCTCCCAAACTCCGACAGGGGGACAGCCCCAGCATTTT. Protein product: CASSQTPTGGQPQHF.